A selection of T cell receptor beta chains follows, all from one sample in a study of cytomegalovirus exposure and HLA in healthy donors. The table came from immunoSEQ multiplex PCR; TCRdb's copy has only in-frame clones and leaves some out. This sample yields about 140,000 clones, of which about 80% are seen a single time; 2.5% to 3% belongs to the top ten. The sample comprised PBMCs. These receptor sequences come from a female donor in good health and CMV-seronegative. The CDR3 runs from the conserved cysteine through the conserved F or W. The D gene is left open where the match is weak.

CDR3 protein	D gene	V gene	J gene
CASSPKAGGQGPPGELFF	.	TRBV5-4	TRBJ2-2
CASSFFGIVTEAFF	.	TRBV28	TRBJ1-1
CASSIWTGGGDTEAFF	.	TRBV19	TRBJ1-1
CASSQDRTGRYEQYF	TRBD1	TRBV4-3	TRBJ2-7
CASSWISQGGEAFF	.	TRBV5-1	TRBJ1-1
CASSLASGANVLTF	.	TRBV4-1	TRBJ2-6
CASSLGRWNNEQFF	.	TRBV28	TRBJ2-1
CASSQQTTGGRYSPLHF	TRBD1	TRBV11-2	TRBJ1-6
CASSQDSRPGGNSPLHF	TRBD1	TRBV4-3	TRBJ1-6
CASSLVRGSEQYF	.	TRBV11-2	TRBJ2-7
CASSLGTGGRTEAFF	TRBD1	TRBV4-3	TRBJ1-1
CASSQDRGGYNSPLHF	.	TRBV4-3	TRBJ1-6
CASSLPTGGTDTQYF	TRBD1	TRBV5-1	TRBJ2-3
CASSSPGRGAHNEQFF	.	TRBV7-9	TRBJ2-1
CASSYRGRGGGYTF	TRBD1	TRBV2	TRBJ1-2
CASSLVRGGLYEQYF	.	TRBV7-2	TRBJ2-7
CATSKFAGNNEQFF	.	TRBV28	TRBJ2-1
CASSLSGGSTDTQYF	.	TRBV5-1	TRBJ2-3
CASSLAAGVSYNEQFF	TRBD2	TRBV7-9	TRBJ2-1
CSSSLAGASGNTIYF	.	TRBV7-9	TRBJ1-3
CASSPGAGANVLTF	.	TRBV7-9	TRBJ2-6
CASSVRSGKPQHF	.	TRBV7-6	TRBJ1-5
CASSHNPPARAEKLFF	.	TRBV4-2	TRBJ1-4
CASIRAGARNQPQHF	.	TRBV28	TRBJ1-5
CASSAGLYGYTF	.	TRBV5-1	TRBJ1-2
CASSLSGGLSYEQYF	TRBD2	TRBV7-2	TRBJ2-7
CASSLGGTSYEQYF	.	TRBV11-2	TRBJ2-7
CASSPRTDYNEQFF	.	TRBV5-1	TRBJ2-1
CASSQEGSGGASDTQYF	TRBD2	TRBV4-2	TRBJ2-3
CASSVGLYNRPDTEAFF	.	TRBV9	TRBJ1-1
CASSSKREVTDTQYF	.	TRBV5-1	TRBJ2-3
CASSLSVNTGELFF	.	TRBV7-9	TRBJ2-2
CASSGELNTGELFF	.	TRBV2	TRBJ2-2
CAWSVRNSPLHF	.	TRBV30	TRBJ1-6
CASSVGAGNLAGELFF	TRBD2	TRBV9	TRBJ2-2
CASSPHSGVLWTDYTGELFF	.	TRBV4-3	TRBJ2-2
CASSSTKETQYF	.	TRBV6-5	TRBJ2-5
CASSPRTSGISYNEQFF	TRBD2	TRBV18	TRBJ2-1
CATRLAGDEQYF	TRBD2	TRBV2	TRBJ2-7
CAWSDGLSGGYGYTF	.	TRBV30	TRBJ1-2
CASSYSEGGYTF	.	TRBV6-6	TRBJ1-2
CASRGQGRDTQYF	TRBD1	TRBV27	TRBJ2-3
CARSFRSTEAFF	.	TRBV5-3	TRBJ1-1
CASSEGGGNQPQHF	.	TRBV2	TRBJ1-5
CASSPYRASDNEQFF	.	TRBV28	TRBJ2-1
CASTTRGEYNEQFF	TRBD2	TRBV6-1	TRBJ2-1
CASSLFSSGGGPNLPQHF	.	TRBV5-8	TRBJ1-5
CASSMTGLWEQYF	TRBD1	TRBV6-6	TRBJ2-7
CASRITGGATGELFF	TRBD1	TRBV19	TRBJ2-2
CASTPRGGHTTLSEKLFF	.	TRBV19	TRBJ1-4
CASSIVGIGGTADTQYF	.	TRBV19	TRBJ2-3
CASSPIGLAGIRNEQFF	TRBD2	TRBV7-8	TRBJ2-1